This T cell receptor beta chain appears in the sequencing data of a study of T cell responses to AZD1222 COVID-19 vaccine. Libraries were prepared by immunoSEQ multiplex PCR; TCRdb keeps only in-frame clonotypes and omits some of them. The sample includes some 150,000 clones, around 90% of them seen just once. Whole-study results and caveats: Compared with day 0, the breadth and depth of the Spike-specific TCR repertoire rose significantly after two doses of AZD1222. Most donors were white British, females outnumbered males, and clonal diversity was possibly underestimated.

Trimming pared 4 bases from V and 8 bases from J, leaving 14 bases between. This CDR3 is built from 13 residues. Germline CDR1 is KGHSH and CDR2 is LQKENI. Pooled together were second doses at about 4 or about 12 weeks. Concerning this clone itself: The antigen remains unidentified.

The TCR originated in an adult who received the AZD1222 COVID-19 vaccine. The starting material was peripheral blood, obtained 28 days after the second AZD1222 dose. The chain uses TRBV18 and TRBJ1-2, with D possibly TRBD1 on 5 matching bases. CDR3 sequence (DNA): TGTGCCAGCTCACGACCAGGGTTGGGAGGCTACACCTTC. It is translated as CASSRPGLGGYTF.